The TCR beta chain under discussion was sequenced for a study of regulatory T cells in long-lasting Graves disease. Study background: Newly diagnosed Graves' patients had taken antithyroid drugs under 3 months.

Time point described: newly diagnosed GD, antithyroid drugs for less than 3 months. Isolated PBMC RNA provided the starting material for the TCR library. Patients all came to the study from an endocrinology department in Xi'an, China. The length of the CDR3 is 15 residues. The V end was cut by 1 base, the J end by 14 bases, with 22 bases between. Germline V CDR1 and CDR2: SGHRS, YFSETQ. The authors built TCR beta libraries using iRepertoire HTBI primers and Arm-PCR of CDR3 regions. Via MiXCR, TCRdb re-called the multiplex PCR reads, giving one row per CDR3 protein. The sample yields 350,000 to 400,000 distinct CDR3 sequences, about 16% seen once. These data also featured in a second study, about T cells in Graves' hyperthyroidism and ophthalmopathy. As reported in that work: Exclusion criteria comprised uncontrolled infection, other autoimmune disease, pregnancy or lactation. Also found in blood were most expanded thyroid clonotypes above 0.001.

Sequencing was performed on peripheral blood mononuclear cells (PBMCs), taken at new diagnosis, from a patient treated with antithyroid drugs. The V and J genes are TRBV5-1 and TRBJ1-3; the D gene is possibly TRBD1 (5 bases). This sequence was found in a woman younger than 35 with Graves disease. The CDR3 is CASSLFMGGRTGLYF. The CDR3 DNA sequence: TGCGCCAGCAGCTTGTTTATGGGGGGGAGGACCGGATTATATTTT. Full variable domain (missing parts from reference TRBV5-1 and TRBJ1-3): KAGVTQTPRYLIKTRGQQVTLSCSPISGHRSVSWYQQTPGQGLQFLFEYFSETQRNKGNFPGRFSGRQFSNSRSEMNVSTLELGDSALYLCASSLFMGGRTGLYFGEGSWLTVV.